The 2 T cell receptor beta chains listed next were all sequenced from one sample in a study of cytomegalovirus exposure and HLA in healthy donors. The PCR made use of 60 Vbeta and 13 Jbeta primers. The repertoire was sequenced with immunoSEQ multiplex PCR; TCRdb's copy has only in-frame clones and lacks some. The data contain roughly 200,000 clones, more than 80% of them seen just once; the ten biggest clones take up about 3%. What was sequenced was PBMCs. Receptor source: a man under 40 in good health and CMV-seronegative.

The sample holds a few counts of this clone. V gene TRBV7-9 combines with J gene TRBJ2-3; TRBD2 matches 7 bases. J gave up 0 bases and V 5 bases, and 2 bases lay outside the gene matches. CDR1 is SEHNR and CDR2 is FQNEAQ in the germline V gene (reference sequence). CDR3 size: 14 residues. Here the CDR3 reads CASSRAGSTDTQYF. The DNA of the CDR3 is TGTGCCAGCAGCCGAGCGGGGAGCACAGATACGCAGTATTTT.

The rearrangement links TRBV6-1 to TRBJ1-1; D perhaps matches TRBD1 (5 bases). The CDR3 consists of 12 residues. Per the germline V gene, CDR1 is MNHNS and CDR2 is SASEGT. The V end was cut by 8 bases, the J end by 2 bases, with 9 bases between. The CDR3 region has the DNA TGTGCCAGCCCGACAGAAAACACTGAAGCTTTCTTT. Protein sequence: CASPTENTEAFF.